A selection of T cell receptor beta chains follows, all from one sample in a study of long-term antiretroviral therapy in people with HIV. Clones were read by immunoSEQ multiplex PCR, and TCRdb kept only the in-frame ones, dropping some. The sample lists 30,000 to 40,000 clones, approximately 83% occurring once. The sample here was unsorted PBMCs, taken 0.4 years before starting antiretroviral therapy. The receptors shown here come from a man between 18 and 29 years old with HIV. The CDR3 runs from the conserved cysteine through the conserved F or W. D genes are given only for firm matches. Rows may omit the clone size; those that give it use once, few, many or a size class.

>TRBJ2-1|-|-|TRBV27
CASSSIHRVSHNEQFF
TGTGCCAGCAGTTCGATACACAGGGTTAGCCACAATGAGCAGTTCTTC
>TRBJ2-3|TRBD2|once|TRBV9
CASSVAGGSGTDTQYF
TGTGCCAGCAGCGTAGCGGGAGGTTCTGGCACAGATACGCAGTATTTT
>TRBJ2-3|TRBD1|-|TRBV6-6
CASRHRGQGTDTQYF
TGTGCCAGCAGGCACCGGGGACAGGGCACAGATACGCAGTATTTT
>TRBJ2-1|-|-|TRBV5-6
CASTLGSPYNEQFF
TGTGCCAGCACCCTGGGGTCGCCCTACAATGAGCAGTTCTTC
>TRBJ2-7|-|-|TRBV7-2
CASSLIGGTYEQYF
TGTGCCAGCAGTCTCATAGGGGGGACCTACGAGCAGTACTTC
>TRBJ2-1|TRBD2|few|TRBV7-9
CASSLVSSGRISYNEQFF
TGTGCCAGCAGCTTAGTAAGTAGCGGGAGGATCTCCTACAATGAGCAGTTCTTC
>TRBJ2-7|-|-|TRBV6-1
CASSEVDRAYEQYF
TGTGCCAGCAGTGAAGTGGACAGAGCCTACGAGCAGTACTTC
>TRBJ2-2|-|-|TRBV28
CASIYRDGYTGELFF
TGTGCCAGCATCTACCGGGACGGCTACACCGGGGAGCTGTTTTTT
>TRBJ2-7|TRBD2|-|TRBV7-2
CASSRPPGGGRGSYEQYF
TGTGCCAGCAGCCGCCCGCCGGGAGGCGGGAGGGGATCCTACGAGCAGTACTTC
>TRBJ2-3|-|-|TRBV27
CASSPVSGTDTQYF
TGTGCCAGCAGTCCCGTCTCTGGCACAGATACGCAGTATTTT
>TRBJ1-1|-|once|TRBV5-4
CASSLGRDTEAFF
TGTGCCAGCAGCTTGGGCAGGGACACTGAAGCTTTCTTT